A selection of T cell receptor beta chains follows, all from one sample in a study of T cell responses to AZD1222 COVID-19 vaccine. Sequenced by immunoSEQ multiplex PCR; TCRdb stores in-frame clones only, minus some. The sample consists of over 95,000 clones, approximately 88% of them appearing once. The sequenced sample was peripheral blood, obtained 28 days after the second AZD1222 dose. The receptors originated from an adult who received the AZD1222 COVID-19 vaccine. Both conserved end residues are part of each CDR3. The D gene is left open where the match is weak. Rows may omit the clone size; those that give it use once, few, many or a size class.

.,TRBJ2-1,TRBV19,.,TGTGCCAGTAGGGTCGACCCGGGGGTGGAGCAGTTCTTC,CASRVDPGVEQFF
.,TRBJ2-1,TRBV21-1,.,TGTGCCAGCAGCAAGGGGGACAGAAGCTACAATGAGCAGTTCTTC,CASSKGDRSYNEQFF
TRBD1,TRBJ1-1,TRBV7-9,.,TGTGCCAGCAGCTTAGCGATGGGACAGGGGGAAACGTCCAGGGCTTTCTTT,CASSLAMGQGETSRAFF
TRBD1,TRBJ2-3,TRBV10-1,.,TGCGCCAGCAGTGCGGGACAGGCAATTACAGATACGCAGTATTTT,CASSAGQAITDTQYF
.,TRBJ1-2,TRBV10-3,.,TGTGCGCATGGGGAATCGGAGAGGAGCTACACCTTC,CAHGESERSYTF
.,TRBJ1-5,TRBV4-3,few,TGCGCCAGCAGCCAAGATAGCAGCGGTCATCAGCCCCAGCATTTT,CASSQDSSGHQPQHF
TRBD1,TRBJ2-2,TRBV7-9,few,TGTGCCAGCAGCTCTCTCCAGGGGGCGGTTGCCGGGGAGCTGTTTTTT,CASSSLQGAVAGELFF
.,TRBJ2-7,TRBV18,few,TGTGCCAGCTCACCCGGGGCGGCCGGCTCCTACGAGCAGTACTTC,CASSPGAAGSYEQYF
.,TRBJ2-1,TRBV19,.,TGTGCCAGTAGTCTTCGGACATCTTCCTACAATGAGCAGTTCTTC,CASSLRTSSYNEQFF
TRBD1,TRBJ1-3,TRBV27,.,TGTGCCAGCAGTTTTTCTGGGACAGGGCCTGGAAACACCATATATTTT,CASSFSGTGPGNTIYF
TRBD1,TRBJ1-1,TRBV5-1,.,TGCGCCAGCGGACTGATAGAGGGGGCCCGAGAAGCTTTCTTT,CASGLIEGAREAFF
TRBD1,TRBJ2-4,TRBV6-5,.,TGTGCCAGCAGTCAGCAGGGGGCAGCCAAAAACATTCAGTACTTC,CASSQQGAAKNIQYF
.,TRBJ2-5,TRBV27,once,TGTGCCAGCAGTTTGTCTCAGGGGTCCTGGGAGACCCAGTACTTC,CASSLSQGSWETQYF
.,TRBJ1-2,TRBV19,.,TGTGCCAGTAGGAGCCGAGAAGAGACGTATGGCTACACCTTC,CASRSREETYGYTF
TRBD2,TRBJ2-7,TRBV4-1,.,TGCGCCAGCAGCCAAGATCCCCTCTCCGGGACTAGTTCCTACGAGCAGTACTTC,CASSQDPLSGTSSYEQYF
.,TRBJ1-1,TRBV7-9,.,TGTGCCAGCAGCTTAAGGGGGAACACTGAAGCTTTCTTT,CASSLRGNTEAFF
TRBD1,TRBJ1-2,TRBV4-2,once,TGTGCCAGCAGCCAATCAGAACAGGGGAACTATGGCTACACCTTC,CASSQSEQGNYGYTF
.,TRBJ1-1,TRBV12-5,.,TGTGCTAGTGCTTCCTCTTTAACAGCAAGCTACACTGAAGCTTTCTTT,CASASSLTASYTEAFF
TRBD1,TRBJ1-5,TRBV6-5,.,TGTGCCAGCAGGGACGGGACAGGGGAGCCCCAGCATTTT,CASRDGTGEPQHF
.,TRBJ2-7,TRBV29-1,few,TGCAGCGTTGTATTAGGGGGAAAGGGGTCCTACGAGCAGTACTTC,CSVVLGGKGSYEQYF
.,TRBJ1-1,TRBV10-3,.,TGTGCCATCAGTGATATGGGCACGAACACTGAAGCTTTCTTT,CAISDMGTNTEAFF
.,TRBJ2-3,TRBV3-1/TRBV3-2,.,TGTGCCAGCAGCCAAGGCGGGGTAGATACGCAGTATTTT,CASSQGGVDTQYF